This TCR beta chain was obtained from a study of T cells in Graves' hyperthyroidism and ophthalmopathy. Background on the study: Peripheral blood specimens were obtained at initial diagnosis, prior to any treatment.

Ophthalmopathy cases scored 3 or more on the Clinical Activity Score and 4 or more on NOSPECS grade, with duration below 3 months. Based on clinical symptoms, serum thyroxine and TRAb, thyroid ultrasound and orbital computed tomography, diagnoses were reached. Findings and caveats of the study: The model anticipated ophthalmopathy a median approximately 6.6 months pre-onset.

What was amplified from RNA transcripts were TCR beta CDR3 regions. The HTBI set primed first-round TCR CDR3 RT-PCR. TCRdb itself ran the multiplex PCR reads through MiXCR, one entry per CDR3 protein. This table holds about 260,000 distinct CDR3 sequences, roughly 15% found once. This clonotype was detected many times. Its matching antigen is unknown. CDR1 and CDR2 (germline): SGHKS, YYEKEE (reference sequence). The CDR3 length is 14 residues. Trimming took 4 bases from V and 7 from J, leaving 15 bases between them. Input material: blood. This receptor was identified in a woman aged 18-29 years with Graves' ophthalmopathy. This chain uses TRBV5-5 with TRBJ1-5, with unresolved D. CDR3 residues: CASSATWVGQPQHF. The CDR3 nucleotides read TGTGCCAGCAGCGCGACATGGGTTGGGCAGCCCCAGCATTTT.